One TCR beta chain is described in this entry. The data derive from a study of blood T cell repertoires in COVID-19. Study overall: Samples came from the United States, Italy and Spain, spanning acute and convalescent COVID-19. T cells, B-cell-depleted T cells, or PBMCs supplied cDNA or gDNA.

The table came from immunoSEQ multiplex PCR; TCRdb's copy has only in-frame clones and leaves some out. Of tens of thousands of clones in the sample, about 90% were seen once. Seattle cases were enrolled at active infection and followed longitudinally. The CDR3 is made up of 16 amino acids. The ends were cut back, 1 base at V and 5 bases at J, with 18 bases in the middle. The V gene's germline CDR1 is SGHAT and CDR2 FQNNGV. This sequence originates from a man aged 18 to 30 with COVID-19, enrolled during active disease. This sequence joins TRBV11-2 and TRBJ2-7; D possibly corresponds to TRBD2 (6 bases). The source material was peripheral blood. CDR3 nucleotide sequence: TGTGCCAGCAGCTTAGCTTTGGGTGGAGGGATTCACGAGCAGTACTTC. This encodes CASSLALGGGIHEQYF.